The 5 T cell receptor beta chains below come from one sample, sequenced in a study of chemoradiotherapy in HPV16-positive cancers. The method was immunoSEQ multiplex PCR; TCRdb's version includes in-frame clones alone and lacks a portion of them. The table records 6,000 or so clones, around 73% of them present only once. Sampling was carried out from a patient who underwent chemoradiotherapy. These receptors originate from a human donor with HPV-associated anogenital cancer.

V gene TRBV7-9 combines with J gene TRBJ1-1; a weak D match, TRBD1 (6 bases). The V and J ends lost 3 bases and 0 bases respectively, with 11 bases between them. The CDR3 length is 15 residues. Germline V gives CDR1 SEHNR, CDR2 FQNEAQ (reference sequence). CDR3 protein: CASSFPTGMNTEAFF. Written as DNA, the CDR3 is TGTGCCAGCAGCTTCCCGACAGGTATGAACACTGAAGCTTTCTTT.

A few counts support this clone. The chain links TRBV2 to TRBJ1-2; D gene unclear. The CDR3 covers 13 residues. Germline V gene data show CDR1 as SNHLY and CDR2 as FYNNEI. The germline V and J ends were trimmed by 1 base and 4 bases, with 7 bases remaining between them. The CDR3 is CASSEGRSYGYTF. CDR3 bases: TGTGCCAGCAGTGAAGGTCGATCCTATGGCTACACCTTC.

The chain carries TRBV19 and TRBJ1-3; 10 nucleotides match TRBD1. The CDR3 covers 18 residues. Losses at the gene ends were 7 bases for V and 0 bases for J; bases not matched to a gene: 12. Germline CDR1 is LNHDA and CDR2 is SQIVND (reference sequence). The CDR3 here is CASIGDRGDSLSGNTIYF. The DNA of the CDR3 is TGTGCCAGTATCGGGGACAGGGGTGACTCTCTCTCTGGAAACACCATATATTTT.

The chain uses TRBV5-1 and TRBJ2-1; a weak D match, TRBD2 (5 bases). From germline, CDR1 is SGHRS and CDR2 YFSETQ. Trimming shortened V by 0 bases and J by 9 bases, and 13 bases separated the two germline ends. The CDR3 is 14 amino acids. DNA of the CDR3: TGCGCCAGCAGCTTGGATGGGGAGTTGGGTGAGCAGTTCTTC. Its protein product is CASSLDGELGEQFF.

The rearrangement uses TRBV28 and TRBJ1-1, with D possibly TRBD1 on 6 matching bases. Trimming cost V 2 bases and J 5 bases, with 24 bases left between them. The CDR3 sequence is 18 residues long. Germline V lookup: CDR1 MDHEN, CDR2 SYDVKM. CDR3 in amino acids: CASSLIGQTFLRGTEAFF. CDR3 bases: TGTGCCAGCAGTTTAATTGGACAAACATTTCTTAGGGGGACTGAAGCTTTCTTT.